This T cell receptor (beta chain) is from a study of cytomegalovirus exposure and HLA in healthy donors (dated by TCRdb to the late 2010s). General notes on the study: In an earlier analysis of around 540 of the donors, less than 350 Gb of sequence data and some 120 million unique TCR beta sequences from approximately 180 million T cells were reported. An early release that covered about 640 HLA-typed donors contained approximately 300 gigabases of sequencing data and around 80 million unique TCR sequences. The genetic ancestry cluster associated with self-reported Caucasian donors included about four fifths of the 398 genotyped donors. The study was designed to test whether signatures of past pathogen exposure could be identified by cataloging public T cell receptors. The T cell repertoires of about 700 subjects were profiled by immunosequencing and related to cytomegalovirus serostatus. In addition to the first cohort of around 670 subjects, a separate validation cohort of approximately 130 different subjects was used. To predict cytomegalovirus infection status, the study combined high-throughput TCR immunosequencing, statistical association of individual TCRs with disease status, and machine learning. To study patterns of TCR occurrence, a later analysis re-analyzed previously published TCR beta repertoires from more than 550 donors and added high-resolution HLA genotyping. In the later analysis, no new phenotypic data were used to find candidate immune exposures; instead, reliance was placed on TCR beta sequences and their occurrence across donors. An earlier analysis of some 500 of the donors applied high-throughput TCR beta sequencing to assess whether each TCR beta V gene segment acted as functional or pseudogenic. Donor age, sex, ethnicity and CMV serostatus were collected together with the repertoire data. In a later genetic analysis, genome-wide SNP genotypes for about 55% of the roughly 700 donors were used, and that subset was treated as a discovery cohort. Every discovery cohort repertoire had been produced on one sequencing platform. HLA typing covered class I and class II loci at four-digit resolution. Typing coverage differed by locus: A, B, C, DRB1 and DQB1 were typed in about 629-640 donors, DQA1 in about 550, DPA1 in some 600, and DPB1 in approximately 450. Roughly 5 DR-DQ haplotypes were handled as single units for association and clustering, since linkage in the cohort was strong. On average, over 200,000 unique TCR beta nucleotide sequences were sequenced per donor among about 400 genotyped donors of the cohort, with roughly 18% of those sequences being non-productive. Study-wide conclusions, independent of this receptor: It was suggested by the authors that the approach could potentially be generalized to other disease states and immunological phenotypes. Presence/absence analyses assumed roughly uniform sequencing depth across donors, an assumption that may not hold. The only immune exposure information available for the cohort was CMV serostatus. The study gave a list of 150 to 200 TCR beta chains associated with cytomegalovirus. According to a later analysis, TCR association rates differed among HLA loci, with DRB1 alleles showing the most associated TCRs and HLA-C alleles showing the fewest. Because some donors lacked HLA typing at each locus, the association tests relied only on the typed subset. In a later analysis, HLA-associated TCR beta chains were found to be more clonally expanded and to have lower generation probabilities than equally common non-associated chains. When HLA alleles, especially DR and DQ, strongly co-occurred, attributing TCR associations to individual alleles was difficult. A later analysis associated about 18,000 TCR beta sequences with specific HLA alleles at a false discovery rate of 0.05. A further reported finding was that TCR beta sequences accurately predicted the HLA-A and HLA-B alleles for most subjects in the first cohort. In this cohort, only TCR beta chains were sequenced, and detectable features were limited by the absence of alpha or paired-chain data. The sequencing pipeline was judged likely to have produced a cluster of highly shared sequence variants as a technical artifact. In a later analysis, several top co-occurrence clusters were reported to appear linked to parvovirus B19, influenza, CMV and Epstein-Barr virus. Compared with the approximately 600-donor mean, donors in an Asian-associated ancestry cluster had fewer N-insertions in productive TCRs, according to a later genetic analysis. Broadly in line with IMGT annotations, most TCR beta V segments showed up in productive rearrangements about 87% or about 30% of the time in an earlier analysis of several hundred of the donors. Linkage disequilibrium might explain the correlated functional status among segregating V segments, but an unknown experimental factor could not be excluded. In vitro tests confirmed that a few of the cytomegalovirus-associated TCR beta chains recognize cytomegalovirus antigens. Across donors, most TCR sequences were observed very rarely, whereas some public TCRs were present in many individuals. The earlier analysis of almost 600 of the donors excluded some 16 rarely observed V segments, including chromosome 9 orphons, because counts were too low. In a later analysis, most CMV-associated TCR beta chains were found to appear HLA-restricted, with HLA associations seemingly driven largely by CMV exposure. The classifier was reported to diagnose cytomegalovirus status with high specificity and sensitivity in both the original and validation cohorts. An association between a missense DCLRE1C variant and V-gene and J-gene trimming of TCR beta chains was found in a later genetic analysis and replicated in an independent cohort.

Of note for this clone: The antigen this receptor binds is unknown. The record has no base qualities; no much larger clone is one base away.

The library was obtained by the immunoSEQ multiplex PCR assay. For the multiplex PCR, a mixture combining 60 forward primers for TCR Vbeta segments and 13 reverse primers for TCR Jbeta segments was used. Amplification of the CDR3 region of rearranged TCR beta genes was performed with a multiplex PCR assay on genomic DNA. The amplified TCR beta libraries were sequenced on the Illumina HiSeq System as 87-base-pair reads. Per the original workflow: A later analysis counted about 82 million unique TCR beta chains across the roughly 700 repertoires, and approximately 11 million of these chains were shared by at least two donors. Raw reads were error-corrected and collapsed into unique sequences by a nearest-neighbor algorithm in which closely related sequences were merged to remove PCR and sequencing errors. Alignment of CDR3 sequences to IMGT reference sequences was used to assign V, D and J gene segments. For a sequence to be retained, a match of at least six nucleotides to both a V gene segment and a J gene segment was required. A rearrangement was called productive if the CDR3 had no stop codons and remained in frame with V and J, and every other rearrangement was called non-productive. CDR3 was defined according to IMGT convention as the region running from the second conserved V-encoded cysteine to the conserved J-encoded phenylalanine. In an earlier analysis of around 640 of the donors, sequences lacking an unambiguous match to a single V gene segment were excluded. In an earlier analysis of some 590 of the donors, a V segment was called functional when productive rearrangements were above 56.7%, and segregating when the standard deviation between donors exceeded 5%. A statistical classification framework was developed to diagnose cytomegalovirus status using the catalog of TCR beta chain sequences. In a later analysis, V and J genes were assigned by comparing TCR nucleotide sequences against IMGT/GENE-DB human TR gene sequences. A later analysis assigned CDR3 sequences and most-parsimonious VDJ recombination scenarios with the TCRdist pipeline. In a later analysis, every TCR beta chain was defined by the combination of its CDR3 amino acid sequence and its V-gene family, and reads without a unique V-gene family were dropped. A later analysis removed 592 highly shared, low-generation-probability nucleotide sequences to deal with suspected cross-contamination and a sequencing artifact. In a later analysis, a clonal expansion index for each public chain was calculated from normalized within-repertoire ranks of inferred template counts. In a later analysis, generation probabilities were computed with a VDJ recombination model fitted to out-of-frame rearrangements, and the resulting probabilities were checked against IGoR. In a later analysis, hypergeometric tests were used to score TCR-TCR, TCR-HLA and TCR-CMV co-occurrence, with a repertoire-size bias correction applied to TCR pairs. False discovery rates were estimated in a later analysis by permuting HLA or CMV assignments 20 times. In a later analysis, co-occurring TCRs were grouped using DBSCAN, with TCRdist sequence similarity added in when clustering inside HLA-allele-positive subsets. Co-occurrence clustering excluded repertoires with fewer than 30,000 or more than 120,000 public chains, plus five with anomalous nucleotide sharing. The table comes from immuneACCESS by way of TCRdb, which keeps in-frame sequences with V and J called. Part of the clones is missing from these tables; in studies checked, under half for an unresolved V gene and the rest for unknown reasons. D and trimming were read from the DNA, whereas the V and J calls and clone size are those reported in that table. This sample holds 100,000 or so clones; 83% were observed only once. The top ten constitute roughly 6% of the sample.

The cohort consisted of 600 to 700 healthy bone marrow donors. All cohort members were sampled while nominally healthy, although unrecorded immune exposures were likely present. The donor tested CMV seronegative and was one of the 352 seronegative cohort members. Each donor provided a peripheral blood sample, and peripheral blood mononuclear cells were used for TCR beta sequencing. The Qiagen DNeasy Blood Extraction Kit was used to extract genomic DNA from the blood cell samples. The sequencing input was PBMCs. The sequence derives from a young man in good health and CMV-seronegative.

The DNA reads TGTGCCTGGAGTGGAGAGAAGGGGGCGGGCTACGAGCAGTACTTC. Its translation is CAWSGEKGAGYEQYF. This sequence uses TRBV30 and TRBJ2-7; TRBD1 aligns with 7 central bases. Clipping removes 1 base from V and 3 bases from J, with 9 as the unmatched junction base count. Counted from cysteine to phenylalanine, this CDR3 has 15 amino acids. Only the CDR3 portion is preserved as DNA: 45 bases, with reading frame beginning at the first base. CDR1 and CDR2 are drawn from the germline V gene (reference sequence): GTSNPN, SVGIG.